This T cell receptor beta chain derives from a study of T cells in Graves' hyperthyroidism and ophthalmopathy. Study observations and caveats: Most clonotypes expanded in thyroid above 0.001 were likewise present in blood.

This clonotype was observed many times. The antigen is not known. Exclusion of a patient resulted from uncontrolled infection, other autoimmune disease, pregnancy or lactation. Amplification yielded TCR beta CDR3 regions, with RNA transcripts as the source. The study used the HTBI primer set for a first-round RT-PCR of the TCR CDR3. A single record per CDR3 protein comes from TCRdb applying MiXCR to the multiplex PCR reads. The sample lists fewer than 750,000 distinct CDR3 sequences; roughly 14% were seen once. CDR1 and CDR2 (germline): SQVTM, ANQGSEA. The ends were cut back, 7 bases at V and 0 bases at J, with 10 bases in the middle. This CDR3 is 12 amino acids long.

What was sequenced was blood. This receptor was taken from a woman aged 40-49 years with Graves' ophthalmopathy. This chain connects TRBV29-1 to TRBJ2-7; possible D gene TRBD1, 5 bases. The CDR3 protein is CSGGSSSYEQYF. CDR3 in DNA: TGCAGCGGGGGCTCGAGCTCCTACGAGCAGTACTTC.